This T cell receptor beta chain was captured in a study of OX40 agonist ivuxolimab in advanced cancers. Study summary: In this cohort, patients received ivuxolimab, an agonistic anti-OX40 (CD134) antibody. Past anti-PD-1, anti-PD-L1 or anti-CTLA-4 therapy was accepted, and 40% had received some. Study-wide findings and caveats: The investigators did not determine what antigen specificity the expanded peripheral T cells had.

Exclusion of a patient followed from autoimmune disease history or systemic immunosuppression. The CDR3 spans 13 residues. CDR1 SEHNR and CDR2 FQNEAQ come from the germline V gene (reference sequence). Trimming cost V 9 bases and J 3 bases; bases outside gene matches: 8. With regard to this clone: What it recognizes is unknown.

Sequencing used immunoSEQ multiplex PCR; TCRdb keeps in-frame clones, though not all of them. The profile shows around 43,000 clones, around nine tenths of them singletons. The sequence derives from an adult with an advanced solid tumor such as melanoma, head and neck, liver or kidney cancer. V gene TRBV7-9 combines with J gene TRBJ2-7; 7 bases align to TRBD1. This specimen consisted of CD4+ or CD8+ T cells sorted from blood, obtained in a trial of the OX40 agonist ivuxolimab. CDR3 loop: CASRSGGFYEQYF. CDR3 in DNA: TGTGCCAGTCGTTCAGGGGGTTTCTACGAGCAGTACTTC. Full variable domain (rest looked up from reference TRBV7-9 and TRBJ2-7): DTGVSQNPRHKITKRGQNVTFRCDPISEHNRLYWYRQTLGQGPEFLTYFQNEAQLEKSRLLSDRFSAERPKGSFSTLEIQRTEQGDSAMYLCASRSGGFYEQYFGPGTRLTVT.